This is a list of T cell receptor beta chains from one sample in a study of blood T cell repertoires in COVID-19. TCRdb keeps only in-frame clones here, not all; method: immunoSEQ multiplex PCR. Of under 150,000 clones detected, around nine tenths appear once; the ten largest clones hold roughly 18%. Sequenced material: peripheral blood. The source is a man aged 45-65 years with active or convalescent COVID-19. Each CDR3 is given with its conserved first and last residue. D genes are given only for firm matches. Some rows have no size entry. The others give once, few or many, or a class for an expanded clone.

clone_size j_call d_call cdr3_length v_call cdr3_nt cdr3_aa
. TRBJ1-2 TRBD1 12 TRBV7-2 TGTGCCAGCAGCTTAGAACAGGGGGGCTACACCTTC CASSLEQGGYTF
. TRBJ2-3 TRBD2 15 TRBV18 TGTGCCAGCTCAAGTAGCGGGGTTAGCACAGATACGCAGTATTTT CASSSSGVSTDTQYF
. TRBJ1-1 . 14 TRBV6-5 TGTGCCAGCAGTTCCCATCGGGATGACACTGAAGCTTTCTTT CASSSHRDDTEAFF
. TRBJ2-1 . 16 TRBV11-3 TGTGCCAGCAGCCCAGGAGGACAGTATCCGTACAATGAGCAGTTCTTC CASSPGGQYPYNEQFF
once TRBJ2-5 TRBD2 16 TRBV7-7 TGTGCCAGCAGCTTAGGGACTAGCGGGCGACAAGAGACCCAGTACTTC CASSLGTSGRQETQYF
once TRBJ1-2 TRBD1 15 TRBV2 TGTGCCAGCAGTTCGCCGGGACAGGGGATCTATGGCTACACCTTC CASSSPGQGIYGYTF
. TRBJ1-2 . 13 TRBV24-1 TGTGCCACCAGTGACCCCGGAGGGTATGGCTACACCTTC CATSDPGGYGYTF
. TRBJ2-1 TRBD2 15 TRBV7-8 TGTGCCAGCAGCTTCCGACTAGCGGGAGGGGATAAGCTGTTCTTC CASSFRLAGGDKLFF
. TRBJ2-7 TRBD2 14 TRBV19 TGTGCCAGTAGTATCGGGAGGGGGTCGTACGAGCAGTACTTC CASSIGRGSYEQYF
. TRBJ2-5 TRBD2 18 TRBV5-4 TGTGCCAGCAGTAACGAGAGGGGGGGACTAGCGGCACAAGAGACCCAGTACTTC CASSNERGGLAAQETQYF
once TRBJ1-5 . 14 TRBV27 TGTGCCAGCAGTTTGAGTGCGGGCCGGCAGCCCCAGCATTTT CASSLSAGRQPQHF
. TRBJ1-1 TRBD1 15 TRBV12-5 TGTGCTAGTGGGAGGGGGACAGCTTTGAACACTGAAGCTTTCTTT CASGRGTALNTEAFF
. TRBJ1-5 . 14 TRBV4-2 TGTGCCAGCAGCCCACACAGGGACGACCAGCCCCAGCATTTT CASSPHRDDQPQHF
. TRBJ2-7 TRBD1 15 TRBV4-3 TGCGCCAGCAGCCAAGTAACAGGGGAGTCCTACGAGCAGTACTTC CASSQVTGESYEQYF
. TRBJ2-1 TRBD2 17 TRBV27 TGTGCCAGCAGAATATCTAGCGGGAGTGGCTCCTACAATGAGCAGTTCTTC CASRISSGSGSYNEQFF
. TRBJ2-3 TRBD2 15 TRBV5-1 TGCGCCAGCAGCTTGGGACTAGCGGTGGCAGATACGCAGTATTTT CASSLGLAVADTQYF
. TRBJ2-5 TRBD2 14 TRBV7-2 TGTGCCAGCAGCTTCCCAGCGGGGCAAGAGACCCAGTACTTC CASSFPAGQETQYF
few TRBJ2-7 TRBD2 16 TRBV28 TGTGCCAGCAGTCTCCTCCTACGGGAGGCCTCCTACGAGCAGTACTTC CASSLLLREASYEQYF
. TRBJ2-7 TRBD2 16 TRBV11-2 TGTGCCAGCAGCCCAGCCGGGACTAGCGGATCCTACGAGCAGTACTTC CASSPAGTSGSYEQYF
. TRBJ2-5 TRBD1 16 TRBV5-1 TGCGCCAGCAGCCCGGGGGACAGGCTATCCCAAGAGACCCAGTACTTC CASSPGDRLSQETQYF
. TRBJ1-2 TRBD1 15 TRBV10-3 TGTGCCATCAGTGACGGGGGACAGACAAACTATGGCTACACCTTC CAISDGGQTNYGYTF
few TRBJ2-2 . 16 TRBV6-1 . CASSDLPARTPGSCFF